This TCR beta chain stems from a study of cytomegalovirus exposure and HLA in healthy donors. Trimming took 4 bases from V and 2 from J; bases not matched to a gene: 7. Looked up from germline, CDR1 is SGHTA and CDR2 is FQGNSA. CDR3 length: 15 residues. General study results and limits: The study flagged some 170 TCR beta chains as cytomegalovirus-associated. TCR beta V segments were, for the most part, productive about 87% or about 30% of the time in an earlier analysis. Association of roughly 18,000 TCR beta sequences with HLA alleles was found at 0.05 false discovery rate in a later analysis.

This clone was observed a single time. Its target is not known. Primers: 60 Vbeta forward and 13 Jbeta reverse. Data came from immunoSEQ multiplex PCR; TCRdb stores just in-frame clones and leaves some out. The profile shows 130,000 or so clones, 55% to 80% of them singletons. The clonotype was recovered from a woman in her thirties or forties in good health and CMV-seronegative. The source material was PBMCs. V and J are TRBV7-2 and TRBJ2-5; 7 bases are shared with TRBD2. CDR3 nucleotide sequence: TGTGCCAGCAGCTCCCCGGCTAGCGGACAAGAGACCCAGTACTTC. This codes for CASSSPASGQETQYF.